This T cell receptor (beta chain) was recorded in a study of T cells in Graves' hyperthyroidism and ophthalmopathy. This clonotype was seen at least ten times. The antigen is undetermined. Study results and limitations: Ophthalmopathy, as predicted by the model, came a median 6.5 months after the prediction.

CDR1 SSHAT and CDR2 FNYEAQ come from the germline V gene (reference sequence). The CDR3 sequence is 13 residues long. The ends were cut back, 4 bases at V and 2 bases at J, with 8 bases in the middle. Diagnosis of hyperthyroidism was new in patients aged 18 to 65, and its duration was under 2 months. Amplified TCR beta CDR3 regions derived from RNA transcripts. HTBI primers were the set used in a first-round RT-PCR of the TCR CDR3. TCRdb re-called the multiplex PCR reads with MiXCR, one entry per CDR3 protein. The data show about 400,000 distinct CDR3 sequences, under 15% seen once. The chain carries TRBV7-7 and TRBJ1-1; the D is unclear. Sequenced: blood. This TCR derives from a woman aged 25 to 39 with Graves' hyperthyroidism. Written as DNA, the CDR3 is TGTGCCAGCAGCTACAGTAAAAACACTGAAGCTTTCTTT. Translation gives CASSYSKNTEAFF.